This entry concerns a single T cell receptor beta chain. Its antigen is not known. The data were taken from a study of vaccination and CD4 T cells after COVID-19. Study summary: The post-COVID samples were taken a median roughly 98 days after diagnosis, anywhere from 35 to 161.

Treatment of the sample: approximately 10-day PBMC culture with coronavirus spike peptide pools or control peptides (ViraFEST assay). The CDR3 totals 16 residues. Trimming shortened V by 1 base and J by 3 bases, and 15 bases separated the two germline ends. The germline gives CDR1 LNHDA, CDR2 SQIVND (reference sequence). Researchers used the Oncomine TCR Beta short-read assay to sequence DNA from cultured CD4+ T cells. TCRdb passed the PCR reads through MiXCR, listing each CDR3 protein once. The table records some 9,700 distinct CDR3 sequences, roughly 76% of them present only once. Sample: CD4+ T cells from blood, cultured in vitro. The sequence was collected from a human donor who had recovered from COVID-19. This chain connects TRBV19 to TRBJ1-2; TRBD1 might be the D (5 bases). CDR3 region: CASSIVRGIGDYGYTF. The CDR3 DNA is TGTGCCAGTAGTATAGTTCGGGGCATCGGAGACTATGGCTACACCTTC.